Below are 9 T cell receptor beta chains sequenced from a single sample in a study of breast tumors, draining lymph nodes, adjacent tissues. TCRdb analysed the multiplex PCR reads with MiXCR anew, one entry per CDR3 protein. The repertoire holds approximately 63,000 distinct CDR3 sequences, with around three fifths as singletons. The material sequenced was breast tumor tissue. The receptors come from a female donor with breast cancer. Some clones in this sample may be carry-over from other donors' samples.

Note on this clonotype: The CDR3 carries no conserved terminal phenylalanine or tryptophan, so it likely arises from a read error. Because the CDR3's place on the DNA is in doubt, the DNA is left out and the CDR3 is given as listed by TCRdb. The chain links TRBV12-2 to TRBJ1-1; the D segment call TRBD1 is taken from the table without a DNA check. TRBV12-2 is deemed a pseudogene. The CDR3 has 20 residues if both end residues are counted. The CDR3 reads CASRRADTTTGGYPGTEAFL.

This chain joins TRBV2 and TRBJ1-2, with D uncertain. Germline CDR1 reads SNHLY; CDR2 reads FYNNEI. V lost 2 bases and J 4 bases, leaving 5 bases between the germline ends. CDR3 length: 12 amino acids. The CDR3 loop is CASSERTYGYTF. CDR3 DNA: TGTGCCAGCAGTGAAAGGACCTATGGCTACACCTTC.

The V and J genes are TRBV29-1 and TRBJ1-4; possible D gene TRBD1, 6 bases. There are 17 residues in the CDR3. The V gene lost 4 bases and the J gene lost 4 bases, with 22 bases spanning the gap. Germline V gene sequence: CDR1 SQVTM, CDR2 ANQGSEA. The CDR3 DNA sequence: TGCAGCGTTGTTCTCGGGAACAGGGCCAGCCATAATGAAAAACTGTTTTTT. Residues: CSVVLGNRASHNEKLFF.

The rearrangement links TRBV5-6 to TRBJ2-1; 12 nucleotides align to TRBD2. This CDR3 contains 16 residues. Germline assignment: CDR1 SGHDT and CDR2 YYEEEE. The trim removed 5 bases at V and 5 bases at J, leaving 8 bases unmatched. The CDR3 reads CASSAGLAGGDNEQFF. The DNA of the CDR3 is TGTGCCAGCAGTGCGGGGCTAGCGGGAGGGGACAATGAGCAGTTCTTC.

This clonotype was picked up many times. This CDR3 is CASTERLINTDTQYF. The CDR3, as DNA: TGTGCCAGCACTGAGCGACTCATTAACACAGATACGCAGTATTTT. The rearrangement uses TRBV2 and TRBJ2-3; D is unresolved. The CDR3 is made up of 15 amino acids. Looked up from germline, CDR1 is SNHLY and CDR2 is FYNNEI. The germline V and J ends were trimmed by 7 bases and 2 bases, with 16 bases remaining between them.

The chain couples TRBV29-1 to TRBJ2-3, with TRBD2 identical over 10 bases. CDR3 size: 14 residues. After removal of 7 bases from V and 3 bases from J, the junction contained 7 bases not matched to a gene. The germline V gene encodes CDR1 SQVTM and CDR2 ANQGSEA. This CDR3 reads CSGLAGGTTDTQYF. The CDR3 nucleotides read TGCAGCGGCTTAGCGGGGGGTACAACAGATACGCAGTATTTT.

To note about this clonotype: A read error is possible here, since a much larger clone lies one base away. This likely comes from a read error, as the CDR3 has no conserved phenylalanine or tryptophan at its end. For the CDR3, the DNA is TGTGCCAGCAGCCAAGGCGGCAGTAGCGAGCAGTACTCC. Amino acids: CASSQGGSSEQYS. The J gene is TRBJ2-7, the V gene TRBV14; no reliable D call. There are 13 residues in the CDR3. CDR1 is SGHDN and CDR2 is FVKESK in the germline V gene. With 1 base removed from V and 6 bases from J, the gap between germline ends came to 10 bases.

The table lists this clonotype with many counts. J is TRBJ1-3 and V is TRBV12-3 or TRBV12-4; D gene ambiguous. Trimming took 3 bases from V and 0 from J, leaving 9 bases between them. The CDR3 extends over 15 amino acids. The CDR3 nucleotides read TGTGCCAGCAGTTTCCCCAGGATCTCTGGAAACACCATATATTTT. It yields the protein CASSFPRISGNTIYF.

This clonotype has a count of ten or more. CDR3 bases: TGTGCCAGCAGTCACGACGCCTATCAGCCCCAGCATTTT. Translating gives CASSHDAYQPQHF. This chain connects TRBV6-5 to TRBJ1-5; D gene ambiguous. Germline V gene lookup returns CDR1 MNHEY and CDR2 SVGAGI. V gave up 5 bases and J gave up 5 bases, with 10 bases separating them. The CDR3 is 13 amino acids.